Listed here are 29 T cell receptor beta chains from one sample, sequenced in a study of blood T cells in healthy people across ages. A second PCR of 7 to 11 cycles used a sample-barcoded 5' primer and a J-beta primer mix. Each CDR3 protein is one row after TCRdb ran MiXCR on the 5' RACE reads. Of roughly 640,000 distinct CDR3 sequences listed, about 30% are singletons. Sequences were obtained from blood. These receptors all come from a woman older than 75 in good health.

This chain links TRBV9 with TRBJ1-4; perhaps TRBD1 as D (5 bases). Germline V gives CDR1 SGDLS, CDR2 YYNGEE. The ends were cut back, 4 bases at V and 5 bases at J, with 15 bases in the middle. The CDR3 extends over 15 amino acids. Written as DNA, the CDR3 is TGTGCCAGCAGCAGGGACGACGAATTCAATGAAAAACTGTTTTTT. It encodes CASSRDDEFNEKLFF.

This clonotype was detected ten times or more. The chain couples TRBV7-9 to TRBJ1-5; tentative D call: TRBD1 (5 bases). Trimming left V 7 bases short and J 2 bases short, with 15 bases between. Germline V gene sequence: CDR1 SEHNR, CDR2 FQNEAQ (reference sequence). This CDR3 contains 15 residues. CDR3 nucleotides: TGTGCCAGCACCCCCTGGGCGGGGGGCAATCAGCCCCAGCATTTT. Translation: CASTPWAGGNQPQHF.

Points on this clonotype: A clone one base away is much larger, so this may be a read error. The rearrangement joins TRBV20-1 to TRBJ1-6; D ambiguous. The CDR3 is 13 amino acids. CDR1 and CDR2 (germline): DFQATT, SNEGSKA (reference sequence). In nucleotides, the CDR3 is TGCAGTGTCCCGCGACTCGCGGATTCACCCCCCCACTTT. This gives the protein CSVPRLADSPPHF.

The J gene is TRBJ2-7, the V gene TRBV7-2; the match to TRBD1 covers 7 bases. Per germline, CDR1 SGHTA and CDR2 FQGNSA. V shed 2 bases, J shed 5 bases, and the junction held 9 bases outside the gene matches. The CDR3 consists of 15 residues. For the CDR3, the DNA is TGTGCCAGCAGCTTAAGGGGACAGTGGACCGACGAGCAGTACTTC. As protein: CASSLRGQWTDEQYF.

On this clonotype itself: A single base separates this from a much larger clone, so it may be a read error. CDR3 sequence (DNA): TGTGCCACCGGGACTAGCCATTCAGATGAGCAGTACTTC. Translating gives CATGTSHSDEQYF. The chain joins TRBV10-3 to TRBJ2-7, with TRBD2 identical over 9 bases. J gave up 7 bases and V 10 bases, and 11 bases lay outside the gene matches. This CDR3 comprises 13 residues. Per the germline V gene, CDR1 is ENHRY and CDR2 is SYGVKD.

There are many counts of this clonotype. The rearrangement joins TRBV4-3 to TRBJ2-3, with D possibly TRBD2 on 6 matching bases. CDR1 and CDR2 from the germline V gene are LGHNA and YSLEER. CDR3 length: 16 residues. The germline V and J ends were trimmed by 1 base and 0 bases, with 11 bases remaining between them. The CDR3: CASSQGGGPSTDTQYF. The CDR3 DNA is TGCGCCAGCAGCCAAGGCGGAGGGCCTAGCACAGATACGCAGTATTTT.

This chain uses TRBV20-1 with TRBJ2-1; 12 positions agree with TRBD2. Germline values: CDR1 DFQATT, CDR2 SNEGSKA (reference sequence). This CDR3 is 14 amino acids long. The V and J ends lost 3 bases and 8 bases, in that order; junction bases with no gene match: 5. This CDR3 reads CSARNLAGGDEQFF. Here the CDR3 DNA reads TGCAGTGCTAGGAACCTAGCGGGGGGGGATGAGCAGTTCTTC.

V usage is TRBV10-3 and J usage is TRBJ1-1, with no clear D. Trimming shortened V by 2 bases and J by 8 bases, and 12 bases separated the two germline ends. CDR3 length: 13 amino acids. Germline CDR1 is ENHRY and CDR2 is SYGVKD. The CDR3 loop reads CAISEEVGAEAFF. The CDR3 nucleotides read TGTGCCATCAGTGAGGAAGTGGGCGCGGAAGCTTTCTTT.

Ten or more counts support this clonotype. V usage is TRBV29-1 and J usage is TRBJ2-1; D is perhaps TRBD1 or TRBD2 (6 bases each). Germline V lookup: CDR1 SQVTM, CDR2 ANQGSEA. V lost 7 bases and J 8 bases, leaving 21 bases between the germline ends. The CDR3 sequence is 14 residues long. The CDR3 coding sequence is TGCAGCGCTCCCGCCCGGGGGCCTTGGGATGAGCAGTTCTTC. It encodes CSAPARGPWDEQFF.

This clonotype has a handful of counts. The CDR3 DNA sequence: TGCGCCAGCAGCTTGAACCCCCAGGGCATCGCGAACACCGGGGAGCTGTTTTTT. Its translation: CASSLNPQGIANTGELFF. This chain joins TRBV5-1 and TRBJ2-2; weak D call: TRBD1 (5 bases). V was trimmed by 1 base and J by 0 bases, leaving 16 bases between them. This CDR3 comprises 18 residues. CDR1 SGHRS and CDR2 YFSETQ come from the germline V gene.

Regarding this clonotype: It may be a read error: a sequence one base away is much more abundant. As DNA, the CDR3 is TGCGCCAGCAGCTACCGGGACTTCCTCACAGTTACGCAGTATTTT. Its protein is CASSYRDFLTVTQYF. The V gene is TRBV5-1, the J gene TRBJ2-3; D may be TRBD2 (6 bases). The CDR3 has 15 residues. CDR1 and CDR2 from the germline V gene are SGHRS and YFSETQ.

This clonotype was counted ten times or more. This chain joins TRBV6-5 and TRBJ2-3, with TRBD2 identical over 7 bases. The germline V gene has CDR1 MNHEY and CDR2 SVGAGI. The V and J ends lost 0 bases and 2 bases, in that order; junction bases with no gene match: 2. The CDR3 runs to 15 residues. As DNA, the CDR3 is TGTGCCAGCAGTTACTCGGGACTACACACAGATACGCAGTATTTT. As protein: CASSYSGLHTDTQYF.

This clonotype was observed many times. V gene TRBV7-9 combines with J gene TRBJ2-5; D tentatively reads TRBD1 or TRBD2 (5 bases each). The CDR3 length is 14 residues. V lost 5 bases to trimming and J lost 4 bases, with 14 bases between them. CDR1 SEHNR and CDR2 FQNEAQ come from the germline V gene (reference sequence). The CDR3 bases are TGTGCCAGCAGCCCAGAGAGGGGTCGAGAGACCCAGTACTTC. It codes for CASSPERGRETQYF.

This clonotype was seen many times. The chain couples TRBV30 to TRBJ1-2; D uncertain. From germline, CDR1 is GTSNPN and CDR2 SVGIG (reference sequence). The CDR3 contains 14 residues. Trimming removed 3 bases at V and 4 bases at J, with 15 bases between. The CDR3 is CAWRAGGRSYGYTF. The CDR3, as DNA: TGTGCCTGGAGGGCGGGTGGTAGAAGCTATGGCTACACCTTC.

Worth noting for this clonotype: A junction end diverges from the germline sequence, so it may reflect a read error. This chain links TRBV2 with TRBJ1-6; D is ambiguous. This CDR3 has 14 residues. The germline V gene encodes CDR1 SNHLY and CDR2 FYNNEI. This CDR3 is CASMRNILGSPPHF. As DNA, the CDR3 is TGTGCCAGCATGCGGAACATCCTCGGTTCACCCCCCCACTTT.

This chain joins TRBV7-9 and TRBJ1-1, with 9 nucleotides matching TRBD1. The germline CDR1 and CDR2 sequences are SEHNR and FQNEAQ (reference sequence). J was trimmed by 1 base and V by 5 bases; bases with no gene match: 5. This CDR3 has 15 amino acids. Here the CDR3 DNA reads TGTGCCAGCAGCCCGGACAGGGGTCAGAACACTGAAGCTTTCTTT. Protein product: CASSPDRGQNTEAFF.

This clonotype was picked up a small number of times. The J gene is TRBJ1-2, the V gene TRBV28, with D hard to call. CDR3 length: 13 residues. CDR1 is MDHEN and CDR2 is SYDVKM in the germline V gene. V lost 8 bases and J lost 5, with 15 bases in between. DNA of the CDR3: TGTGCCAGCGTCCCCGGTGACATATATGGCTACACCTTC. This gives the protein CASVPGDIYGYTF.

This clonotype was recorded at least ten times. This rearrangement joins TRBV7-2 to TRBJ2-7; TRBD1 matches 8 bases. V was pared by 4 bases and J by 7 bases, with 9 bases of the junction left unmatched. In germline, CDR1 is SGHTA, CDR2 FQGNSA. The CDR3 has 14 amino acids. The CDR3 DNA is TGTGCCAGCAGCTCGGCCGGCGGGACAGGAGAGCAGTACTTC. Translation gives CASSSAGGTGEQYF.

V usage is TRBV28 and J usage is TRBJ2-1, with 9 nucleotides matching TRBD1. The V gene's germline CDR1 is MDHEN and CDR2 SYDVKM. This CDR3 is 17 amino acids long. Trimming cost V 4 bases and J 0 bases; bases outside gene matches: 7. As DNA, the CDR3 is TGTGCCAGCAGTTCCGACAGGGGGTCCCTCTCCTACAATGAGCAGTTCTTC. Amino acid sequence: CASSSDRGSLSYNEQFF. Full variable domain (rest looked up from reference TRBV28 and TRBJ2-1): DVKVTQSSRYLVKRTGEKVFLECVQDMDHENMFWYRQDPGLGLRLIYFSYDVKMKEKGDIPEGYSVSREKKERFSLILESASTNQTSMYLCASSSDRGSLSYNEQFFGPGTRLTVL.

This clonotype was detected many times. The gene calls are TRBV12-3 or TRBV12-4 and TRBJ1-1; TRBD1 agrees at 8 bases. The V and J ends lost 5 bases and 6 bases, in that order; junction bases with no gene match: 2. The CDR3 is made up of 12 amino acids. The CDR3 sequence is CASSQQGAEAFF. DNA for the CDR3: TGTGCCAGCAGTCAACAGGGGGCTGAAGCTTTCTTT.

The CDR3 coding sequence is TGTGCCAGTAGTATTAGGGCAGGGGGGAACACCGGGGAGCTGTTTTTT. The encoded protein is CASSIRAGGNTGELFF. The chain couples TRBV19 to TRBJ2-2, with 7 bases matching TRBD1. The CDR3 is 16 residues long. The V and J ends lost 3 bases and 1 base, in that order; junction bases with no gene match: 5. CDR1 is LNHDA, CDR2 SQIVND, per germline (reference sequence).

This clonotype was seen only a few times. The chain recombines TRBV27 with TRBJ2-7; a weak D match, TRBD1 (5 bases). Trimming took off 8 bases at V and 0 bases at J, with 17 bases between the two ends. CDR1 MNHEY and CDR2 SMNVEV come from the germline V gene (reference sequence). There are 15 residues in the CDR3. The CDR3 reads CASYTVQGGSYEQYF. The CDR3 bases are TGTGCCAGCTATACCGTCCAGGGCGGCTCCTACGAGCAGTACTTC.

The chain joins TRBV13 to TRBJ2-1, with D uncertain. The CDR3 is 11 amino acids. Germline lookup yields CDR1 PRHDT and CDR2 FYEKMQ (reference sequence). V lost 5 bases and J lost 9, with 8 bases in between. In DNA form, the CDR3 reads TGTGCCAGCAGCGCCCCCAGTGAGCAGTTCTTC. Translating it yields CASSAPSEQFF.

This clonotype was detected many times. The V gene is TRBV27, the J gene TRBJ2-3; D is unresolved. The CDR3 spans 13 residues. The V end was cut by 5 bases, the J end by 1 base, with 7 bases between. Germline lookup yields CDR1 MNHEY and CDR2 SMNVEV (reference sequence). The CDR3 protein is CASSPWGTDTQYF. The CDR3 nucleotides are TGTGCCAGCAGTCCCTGGGGCACAGATACGCAGTATTTT.

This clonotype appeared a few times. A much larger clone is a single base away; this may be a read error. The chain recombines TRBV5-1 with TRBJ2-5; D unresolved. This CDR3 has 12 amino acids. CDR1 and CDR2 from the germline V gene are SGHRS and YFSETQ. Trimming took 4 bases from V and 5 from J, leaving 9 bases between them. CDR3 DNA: TGCGCCAGCAGCACGTCTCAGGAGACCCAGTACTTC. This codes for CASSTSQETQYF. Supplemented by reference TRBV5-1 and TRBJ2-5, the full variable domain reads KAGVTQTPRYLIKTRGQQVTLSCSPISGHRSVSWYQQTPGQGLQFLFEYFSETQRNKGNFPGRFSGRQFSNSRSEMNVSTLELGDSALYLCASSTSQETQYFGPGTRLLVL.

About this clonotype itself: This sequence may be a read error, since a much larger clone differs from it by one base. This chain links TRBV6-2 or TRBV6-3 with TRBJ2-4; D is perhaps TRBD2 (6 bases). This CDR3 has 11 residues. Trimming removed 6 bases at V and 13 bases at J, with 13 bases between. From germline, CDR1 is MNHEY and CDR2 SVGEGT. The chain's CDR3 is CASSWGERQYF. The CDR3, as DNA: TGTGCCAGCAGCTGGGGGGAGAGGCAGTACTTC.

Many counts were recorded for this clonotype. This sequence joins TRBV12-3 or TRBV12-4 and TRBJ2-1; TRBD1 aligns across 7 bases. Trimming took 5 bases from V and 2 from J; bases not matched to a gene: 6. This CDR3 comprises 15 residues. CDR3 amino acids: CASSPTGVAYNEQFF. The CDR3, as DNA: TGTGCCAGCAGTCCAACAGGGGTCGCCTACAATGAGCAGTTCTTC.

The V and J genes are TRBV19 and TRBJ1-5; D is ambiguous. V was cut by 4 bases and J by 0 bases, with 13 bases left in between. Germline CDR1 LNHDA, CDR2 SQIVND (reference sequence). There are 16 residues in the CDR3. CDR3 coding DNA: TGTGCCAGTAGTACCGGACGGTTCAATAGCAATCAGCCCCAGCATTTT. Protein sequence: CASSTGRFNSNQPQHF.

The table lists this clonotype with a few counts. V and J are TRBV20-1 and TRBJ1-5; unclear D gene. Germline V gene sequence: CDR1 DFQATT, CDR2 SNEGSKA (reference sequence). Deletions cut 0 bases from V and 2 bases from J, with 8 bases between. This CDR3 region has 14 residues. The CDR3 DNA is TGCAGTGCTAGAGAGACTTGGGGCAATCAGCCCCAGCATTTT. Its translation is CSARETWGNQPQHF.